Reported below is one T cell receptor beta chain. The sample belongs to a study of CD8 T cells in Susac syndrome. Random hexamers were used to reverse transcribe an amount of roughly 0.5 to 1 ug RNA. One entry per CDR3 protein results from TCRdb running MiXCR on the immunoSEQ multiplex PCR reads. The top ten hold 0.055% to 0.075% of the sample, which has approximately 230,000 distinct CDR3 sequences, over 85% seen once. The V segment lost 1 base and the J segment 4 bases; nucleotides outside the gene matches: 1. The length of the CDR3 is 14 residues. Per the germline V gene, CDR1 is MNHEY and CDR2 is SMNVEV (reference sequence).

The V call is TRBV27, the J call TRBJ1-5; 7 bases map to TRBD1. The sample was CD4+ T cells from PBMCs. The source is a human donor with multiple sclerosis. The CDR3 DNA follows: TGTGCCAGCAGTTTATTGGGACAGAATCAGCCCCAGCATTTT. Amino acids: CASSLLGQNQPQHF.